The 29 T cell receptor beta chains given below trace back to one sample, sequenced in a study of control samples from healthy donors and cancer patients. The method was immunoSEQ multiplex PCR; TCRdb's version includes in-frame clones alone and lacks a portion of them. The sample has 74,000 or so clones, around 91% seen once. The sample taken for sequencing was blood. The receptor set was obtained from a man in his fifties or sixties in good health.

This clone was observed a few times. This chain uses TRBV2 with TRBJ2-1; tentative D call: TRBD1 (6 bases). The CDR3 consists of 13 residues. Deletions cut 7 bases from V and 6 bases from J, with 13 bases between. CDR1 and CDR2 from the germline V gene are SNHLY and FYNNEI. Here the CDR3 DNA reads TGTGCCAGCAACACAGGGAGTGGCAATGAGCAGTTCTTC. It codes for CASNTGSGNEQFF.

V gene TRBV19 combines with J gene TRBJ2-7; 9 bases agree with TRBD1. J was trimmed by 12 bases and V by 8 bases; bases with no gene match: 14. This CDR3 has 13 residues. Germline CDR1 LNHDA, CDR2 SQIVND (reference sequence). CDR3 bases: TGTGCCAGTGGAACCCAGACAGGGGGGGTTCGGTACTTC. It specifies CASGTQTGGVRYF. Full variable domain (outside the CDR3, taken from reference TRBV19 and TRBJ2-7): DGGITQSPKYLFRKEGQNVTLSCEQNLNHDAMYWYRQDPGQGLRLIYYSQIVNDFQKGDIAEGYSVSREKKESFPLTVTSAQKNPTAFYLCASGTQTGGVRYFGPGTRLTVT.

The genes are TRBV7-9 and TRBJ1-6, with D uncertain. The CDR3 extends over 16 amino acids. V gave up 7 bases and J gave up 0 bases, with 13 bases separating them. CDR1 SEHNR and CDR2 FQNEAQ come from the germline V gene (reference sequence). The CDR3 here is CASNKLQSSYNSPLHF. Here the CDR3 DNA reads TGTGCCAGCAATAAATTACAGAGCTCCTATAATTCACCCCTCCACTTT. Supplemented by reference TRBV7-9 and TRBJ1-6, the full variable domain reads DTGVSQNPRHKITKRGQNVTFRCDPISEHNRLYWYRQTLGQGPEFLTYFQNEAQLEKSRLLSDRFSAERPKGSFSTLEIQRTEQGDSAMYLCASNKLQSSYNSPLHFGNGTRLTVT.

The chain links TRBV2 to TRBJ2-5; 7 nucleotides line up with TRBD1. The trim removed 5 bases at V and 2 bases at J, leaving 2 bases unmatched. Germline V gene sequence: CDR1 SNHLY, CDR2 FYNNEI. The CDR3 length is 13 residues. CDR3 sequence (DNA): TGTGCCAGCAGTCGGGACAGTCAAGAGACCCAGTACTTC. Protein product: CASSRDSQETQYF.

The chain recombines TRBV7-2 with TRBJ2-1; 8 bases match TRBD2. This CDR3 comprises 16 residues. The J segment lost 2 bases and the V segment lost 0 bases, leaving 3 bases of the junction unmatched. CDR1 is SGHTA and CDR2 is FQGNSA in the germline V gene. The CDR3 nucleotides are TGTGCCAGCAGCTTAGCGGTCGGGGGGGCCTACAATGAGCAGTTCTTC. Its protein is CASSLAVGGAYNEQFF. Supplemented by reference TRBV7-2 and TRBJ2-1, the full variable domain reads GAGVSQSPSNKVTEKGKDVELRCDPISGHTALYWYRQSLGQGLEFLIYFQGNSAPDKSGLPSDRFSAERTGGSVSTLTIQRTQQEDSAVYLCASSLAVGGAYNEQFFGPGTRLTVL.

This chain uses TRBV5-1 with TRBJ1-1; no clear D gene. CDR3 length equals 15 residues. The V and J ends lost 2 bases and 2 bases respectively, with 13 bases between them. CDR1 is SGHRS, CDR2 YFSETQ, per germline. CDR3 sequence: CASSFGRHPNTEAFF. The DNA for the CDR3 is TGCGCCAGCAGCTTCGGGAGGCACCCCAACACTGAAGCTTTCTTT.

The chain joins TRBV29-1 to TRBJ2-5, with D possibly matching TRBD2 (7 bases). V shed 6 bases and J shed 3 bases, with 14 bases lying between them. The CDR3 is made up of 13 amino acids. In germline, CDR1 is SQVTM, CDR2 ANQGSEA. This CDR3 reads CSVLGEGEETQYF. Written as DNA, the CDR3 is TGCAGCGTCCTTGGGGAGGGGGAAGAGACCCAGTACTTC. The complete variable domain, with remaining parts taken from reference TRBV29-1 and TRBJ2-5, reads SAVISQKPSRDICQRGTSLTIQCQVDSQVTMMFWYRQQPGQSLTLIATANQGSEATYESGFVIDKFPISRPNLTFSTLTVSNMSPEDSSIYLCSVLGEGEETQYFGPGTRLLVL.

This sequence joins TRBV29-1 and TRBJ1-2; 7 bases match TRBD1. CDR3 size: 15 residues. Germline-derived CDR1 and CDR2 are SQVTM and ANQGSEA. With 3 bases clipped from V and 2 bases from J, the junction kept 9 bases outside the gene matches. The CDR3: CSVDKGGEYNYGYTF. As DNA, the CDR3 is TGCAGCGTTGATAAAGGGGGCGAATACAACTATGGCTACACCTTC. Looking up the rest from reference TRBV29-1 and TRBJ1-2 gives the full variable domain: SAVISQKPSRDICQRGTSLTIQCQVDSQVTMMFWYRQQPGQSLTLIATANQGSEATYESGFVIDKFPISRPNLTFSTLTVSNMSPEDSSIYLCSVDKGGEYNYGYTFGSGTRLTVV.

The DNA of the CDR3 is TGTGCTAGTGTCTCTAGGGGGACAGGGGGCTCACCCCTCCACTTT. Translation gives CASVSRGTGGSPLHF. The chain links TRBV12-5 to TRBJ1-6; the match to TRBD1 covers 12 bases. The CDR3 consists of 15 residues. The V segment lost 7 bases and the J segment 10 bases; nucleotides outside the gene matches: 8. Germline-derived CDR1 and CDR2 are LGHNT and FRNRAP. Using reference TRBV12-5 and TRBJ1-6 for the parts outside the CDR3, the full variable domain is DARVTQTPRHKVTEMGQEVTMRCQPILGHNTVFWYRQTMMQGLELLAYFRNRAPLDDSGMPKDRFSAEMPDATLATLKIQPSEPRDSAVYFCASVSRGTGGSPLHFGNGTRLTVT.

The rearrangement joins TRBV6-6 to TRBJ2-2; D is uncertain. V dropped 2 bases and J dropped 6 bases, with 4 bases sitting between them. Per germline, CDR1 MNHNY and CDR2 SVGAGI (reference sequence). This CDR3 spans 12 amino acids. This CDR3 reads CASSYGSGELFF. In DNA form, the CDR3 reads TGTGCCAGCAGTTACGGGTCCGGGGAGCTGTTTTTT.

The chain employs TRBV6-5 and TRBJ2-3, with D tentatively TRBD1 (6 bases). Trimming took 6 bases from V and 2 from J, leaving 12 bases between them. Germline V gives CDR1 MNHEY, CDR2 SVGAGI. The CDR3 length is 14 residues. The CDR3 loop is CASSSDRNTDTQYF. In DNA, the CDR3 is TGTGCCAGCAGCTCGGACAGAAACACAGATACGCAGTATTTT.

The genes are TRBV24-1 and TRBJ2-5; D unclear. The V and J ends lost 3 bases and 3 bases respectively, with 10 bases between them. Germline CDR1 reads KGHDR; CDR2 reads SFDVKD. The CDR3 contains 14 residues. CDR3 bases: TGTGCCACCAGTGATACGACAAGGAAAGAGACCCAGTACTTC. It encodes CATSDTTRKETQYF.

This chain links TRBV7-9 with TRBJ2-1; 9 bases line up with TRBD2. The V segment lost 5 bases and the J segment 9 bases; nucleotides outside the gene matches: 8. The CDR3 extends over 14 amino acids. Germline V CDR1 and CDR2: SEHNR, FQNEAQ (reference sequence). The CDR3 nucleotides read TGTGCCAGCAGCATGTTAGCGGGGGTAGGTGAGCAGTTCTTC. This sequence encodes CASSMLAGVGEQFF.

The J gene is TRBJ2-5, the V gene TRBV5-1; TRBD2 might be the D (6 bases). This CDR3 region has 14 residues. The germline V gene encodes CDR1 SGHRS and CDR2 YFSETQ. V dropped 4 bases and J dropped 5 bases, with 15 bases sitting between them. The CDR3 bases are TGCGCCAGCAGCCCGGGGGACCGTGGGGAGACCCAGTACTTC. Amino acids: CASSPGDRGETQYF.

The chain uses TRBV24-1 and TRBJ2-7, with D tentatively TRBD1 (5 bases). Looked up from germline, CDR1 is KGHDR and CDR2 is SFDVKD. This CDR3 has 13 residues. The V gene lost 2 bases and the J gene lost 5 bases, with 9 bases spanning the gap. The CDR3 sequence is CATSDSRADEQYF. DNA for the CDR3: TGTGCCACCAGTGATTCCAGGGCGGACGAGCAGTACTTC.

Points on this clone: Different DNA sequences within this sample yield the same CDR3. This chain uses TRBV7-2 with TRBJ2-7, with 7 bases that match TRBD2. Germline V CDR1 and CDR2: SGHTA, FQGNSA. The V gene end was trimmed by 5 bases and the J gene end by 4 bases; junction bases not matched to a gene: 8. The CDR3 has 14 residues. The CDR3 DNA follows: TGTGCCAGCAGCCCGGGAGGTGGAGGGTACGAGCAGTACTTC. Translation: CASSPGGGGYEQYF.

V and J are TRBV7-8 and TRBJ1-3; no firm D call. V shed 3 bases and J shed 4 bases, with 22 bases lying between them. The CDR3 has 18 amino acids. The germline CDR1 and CDR2 sequences are SGHVS and FQNEAQ. The CDR3 sequence is CASSFGRVGSGFGNTIYF. DNA for the CDR3: TGTGCCAGCAGCTTTGGGCGAGTAGGGTCGGGGTTCGGAAACACCATATATTTT.

Of note for this clone: Sequence at one end of the junction differs from germline and may be a read error. The rearrangement links TRBV24-1 to TRBJ2-7, with D possibly matching TRBD1 (6 bases). The CDR3 contains 13 residues. Germline values: CDR1 KGHDR, CDR2 SFDVKD. The CDR3 DNA sequence: TGTGTCACCAGTGAGTCCGGGACAAGGGAGCAGTACTTC. Encoded protein: CVTSESGTREQYF.

The chain couples TRBV5-6 to TRBJ2-7; D may be TRBD1 (6 bases). Germline CDR1 is SGHDT and CDR2 is YYEEEE. V shed 5 bases and J shed 3 bases, with 15 bases lying between them. The CDR3 has 14 residues. The CDR3 DNA reads as TGTGCCAGCAGGTCGACAGGACGCATCTACGAGCAGTACTTC. It translates to CASRSTGRIYEQYF. The complete variable domain, with remaining parts taken from reference TRBV5-6 and TRBJ2-7, reads DAGVTQSPTHLIKTRGQQVTLRCSPKSGHDTVSWYQQALGQGPQFIFQYYEEEERQRGNFPDRFSGHQFPNYSSELNVNALLLGDSALYLCASRSTGRIYEQYFGPGTRLTVT.

The chain couples TRBV7-9 to TRBJ1-2, with 8 bases matching TRBD1. From germline, CDR1 is SEHNR and CDR2 FQNEAQ (reference sequence). This CDR3 spans 15 amino acids. V dropped 4 bases and J dropped 2; count of bases not matched to a gene: 6. CDR3: CASSSGTGVNYGYTF. DNA of the CDR3: TGTGCCAGCAGCTCTGGGACAGGAGTAAACTATGGCTACACCTTC. Based on the CDR3 plus reference TRBV7-9 and TRBJ1-2, the full variable domain is DTGVSQNPRHKITKRGQNVTFRCDPISEHNRLYWYRQTLGQGPEFLTYFQNEAQLEKSRLLSDRFSAERPKGSFSTLEIQRTEQGDSAMYLCASSSGTGVNYGYTFGSGTRLTVV.

This chain uses TRBV7-3 with TRBJ2-2; 14 bases align to TRBD2. V gave up 2 bases and J gave up 1 base; unmatched junction bases: 0. CDR3 size: 17 residues. Germline V gives CDR1 SGHTA, CDR2 FQGTGA. CDR3 residues: CASSLGTSGGNTGELFF. The CDR3 DNA follows: TGTGCCAGCAGCTTAGGGACTAGCGGGGGGAACACCGGGGAGCTGTTTTTT.

The V gene is TRBV4-2, the J gene TRBJ2-3, with TRBD2 matching over 7 bases. V lost 4 bases, J lost 3 bases, and 10 bases stayed unmatched. The CDR3 loop spans 16 amino acids. Germline V gene lookup returns CDR1 LGHNA and CDR2 YNFKEQ. CDR3 nucleotides: TGTGCCAGCAGCCCTTTTTTCGGCGGGGGAACAGATACGCAGTATTTT. Its translation is CASSPFFGGGTDTQYF.

The CDR3 here is CATSDFGGARNTEAFF. The CDR3 DNA follows: TGTGCCACCAGTGATTTTGGGGGGGCGCGGAACACTGAAGCTTTCTTT. J is TRBJ1-1 and V is TRBV24-1, with D tentatively TRBD1 (6 bases). The V end was cut by 1 base, the J end by 1 base, with 12 bases between. The CDR3 sequence is 16 residues long. Germline V gene lookup returns CDR1 KGHDR and CDR2 SFDVKD.

The rearrangement links TRBV19 to TRBJ2-2; no reliable D call. The germline CDR1 and CDR2 sequences are LNHDA and SQIVND (reference sequence). This CDR3 is 13 amino acids long. Trimming pared 5 bases from V and 0 bases from J, leaving 4 bases between. The CDR3 region has the DNA TGTGCCAGTAGTTATTCGAACACCGGGGAGCTGTTTTTT. Translated, it gives CASSYSNTGELFF. The complete variable domain, with remaining parts taken from reference TRBV19 and TRBJ2-2, reads DGGITQSPKYLFRKEGQNVTLSCEQNLNHDAMYWYRQDPGQGLRLIYYSQIVNDFQKGDIAEGYSVSREKKESFPLTVTSAQKNPTAFYLCASSYSNTGELFFGEGSRLTVL.

CDR3 amino acids: CATRQGAGGTEAFF. The CDR3 region has the DNA TGTGCCACGAGACAGGGCGCGGGGGGCACTGAAGCTTTCTTT. The gene calls are TRBV10-3 and TRBJ1-1; TRBD1 aligns across 7 bases. Germline CDR1 and CDR2: ENHRY and SYGVKD. There are 14 residues in the CDR3. The ends lost 10 bases at V and 4 bases at J; junction bases unmatched: 12.

This sequence joins TRBV9 and TRBJ2-7; 7 nucleotides match TRBD1. CDR1 SGDLS and CDR2 YYNGEE come from the germline V gene. This CDR3 is 15 amino acids long. Trimming removed 6 bases from V and 2 bases from J; junction bases left unmatched: 11. Written as DNA, the CDR3 is TGTGCCAGCAACCGAGGTGGGGGACAGACCTACGAGCAGTACTTC. Its translation is CASNRGGGQTYEQYF.

The chain couples TRBV12-5 to TRBJ2-1, with 9 bases aligning to TRBD1. This CDR3 spans 14 amino acids. V gave up 6 bases and J gave up 4 bases; unmatched junction bases: 4. CDR1 is LGHNT and CDR2 is FRNRAP in the germline V gene. In DNA, the CDR3 is TGTGCTAGTGGGGACAGGGGCTCTTACAATGAGCAGTTCTTC. Its protein is CASGDRGSYNEQFF. Based on the CDR3 plus reference TRBV12-5 and TRBJ2-1, the full variable domain is DARVTQTPRHKVTEMGQEVTMRCQPILGHNTVFWYRQTMMQGLELLAYFRNRAPLDDSGMPKDRFSAEMPDATLATLKIQPSEPRDSAVYFCASGDRGSYNEQFFGPGTRLTVL.

About this clone itself: Other DNA sequences in this specimen translate into the identical CDR3. The genes are TRBV5-1 and TRBJ2-1; 9 bases align to TRBD1. The CDR3 is 15 amino acids. The V gene's germline CDR1 is SGHRS and CDR2 YFSETQ. V dropped 3 bases and J dropped 6; count of bases not matched to a gene: 7. The CDR3 spells CASSWTGVGGNEQFF. CDR3 nucleotides: TGCGCCAGCAGCTGGACAGGGGTTGGGGGCAATGAGCAGTTCTTC. The complete variable domain, with remaining parts taken from reference TRBV5-1 and TRBJ2-1, reads KAGVTQTPRYLIKTRGQQVTLSCSPISGHRSVSWYQQTPGQGLQFLFEYFSETQRNKGNFPGRFSGRQFSNSRSEMNVSTLELGDSALYLCASSWTGVGGNEQFFGPGTRLTVL.

The gene calls are TRBV20-1 and TRBJ2-1, with 9 bases aligning to TRBD1. The CDR3 contains 11 residues. The germline V gene encodes CDR1 DFQATT and CDR2 SNEGSKA (reference sequence). The CDR3 region has the DNA TGCATTATGGACAGGGGCGGTGAGCAGTTCTTC. Protein: CIMDRGGEQFF.